One T cell receptor beta chain is described in this entry. Its antigen remains unknown. Participants had chemo-refractory metastatic non-small-cell lung cancer and were treated with focal radiation plus ipilimumab CTLA-4 blockade. CDR3 length: 15 residues. With 5 bases clipped from V and 4 bases from J, the junction kept 10 bases outside the gene matches. The germline V gene encodes CDR1 PRHDT and CDR2 FYEKMQ (reference sequence). The data stem from a study of radiotherapy plus CTLA-4 blockade in lung cancer. About the study: Disease control was present in more than 30% of patients, and objective responses in less than 20%. Study-wide results and caveats: Early shifts in blood T cell clones, with interferon-beta, reportedly predicted response best. Peripheral blood showed expansion of tumor-derived TCR clones after radiotherapy and ipilimumab.

Only in-frame clones appear in the TCRdb table, and some are missing; sequencing was by immunoSEQ multiplex PCR. The profile shows 95,000 to 150,000 clones, 85% to 90% of them singletons. The TCR was taken from a human donor with non-small cell lung cancer that progressed on radiotherapy plus ipilimumab. This chain uses TRBV13 with TRBJ1-2; 7 bases map to TRBD1. Sequenced here: peripheral blood, sampled from a patient treated with radiotherapy plus ipilimumab. This CDR3 is CASSPRQGPPYGYTF. The DNA of the CDR3 is TGTGCCAGCAGCCCGCGACAGGGCCCACCCTATGGCTACACCTTC.